This entry lists 27 T cell receptor beta chains sequenced from one sample in a study of blood T cell repertoires in COVID-19. The method was immunoSEQ multiplex PCR; TCRdb's version includes in-frame clones alone and lacks a portion of them. The sample holds approximately 180,000 clones, 70% to 90% seen once. The sequencing sample was made of peripheral blood. The receptors originated from a man in his 60s with acute or convalescent COVID-19.

The chain is built from TRBV4-3 and TRBJ2-1, with TRBD2 matching 8 bases. CDR1 and CDR2 from the germline V gene are LGHNA and YSLEER. Trimming took 2 bases from V and 10 from J; bases not matched to a gene: 10. The CDR3 extends over 15 amino acids. CDR3 in DNA: TGCGCCAGCAGCCAAATCATTACTAGCGGAGGGGAGCAGTTCTTC. Translating gives CASSQIITSGGEQFF.

This chain uses TRBV20-1 with TRBJ2-5; 7 positions agree with TRBD2. This CDR3 region has 13 residues. Germline lookup yields CDR1 DFQATT and CDR2 SNEGSKA (reference sequence). The ends lost 3 bases at V and 5 bases at J; junction bases unmatched: 6. CDR3 nucleotides: TGCAGTGCTAGTTTGCGGGAGTGGGAGACCCAGTACTTC. Translated, it gives CSASLREWETQYF.

The chain couples TRBV19 to TRBJ1-5; 11 bases are shared with TRBD1. Losses at the gene ends were 2 bases for V and 8 bases for J; bases not matched to a gene: 11. The CDR3 runs 17 residues. In germline, CDR1 is LNHDA, CDR2 SQIVND (reference sequence). The CDR3 nucleotides are TGTGCCAGTAGTATAAGGACAGGGGGCGCGAGATTGGAGCCCCAGCATTTT. Protein: CASSIRTGGARLEPQHF.

The chain couples TRBV7-2 to TRBJ2-7, with TRBD1 identical over 8 bases. Per the germline V gene, CDR1 is SGHTA and CDR2 is FQGNSA. CDR3 length equals 13 residues. V was clipped by 5 bases and J by 6 bases; unmatched bases: 6. For the CDR3, the DNA is TGTGCCAGCAGCACCCGGGACAGGAGCGAGCAGTACTTC. Translating it yields CASSTRDRSEQYF.

This clone came up once. This chain links TRBV7-8 with TRBJ1-1; a weak D match, TRBD1 (5 bases). With 5 bases removed from V and 0 bases from J, the gap between germline ends came to 13 bases. The CDR3 runs 15 residues. Germline V gene sequence: CDR1 SGHVS, CDR2 FQNEAQ. CDR3: CASSDDSDMNTEAFF. Written as DNA, the CDR3 is TGTGCCAGCAGCGATGACAGTGACATGAACACTGAAGCTTTCTTT.

The chain joins TRBV6-5 to TRBJ2-3; D not resolved. Trimming removed 4 bases from V and 4 bases from J, with 6 bases in between. CDR3 size: 12 residues. Germline V gene lookup returns CDR1 MNHEY and CDR2 SVGAGI. The CDR3 nucleotides are TGTGCCAGCAGTTCCCAGGCAGATACGCAGTATTTT. It translates to CASSSQADTQYF.

This chain joins TRBV9 and TRBJ2-3; weak D call: TRBD2 (7 bases). V was shortened by 4 bases and J by 4 bases, with 16 bases between the two germline ends. This CDR3 comprises 15 residues. Germline-derived CDR1 and CDR2 are SGDLS and YYNGEE. CDR3 coding DNA: TGTGCCAGCAGCCAGAAGGGGGGGCTCGCAGATACGCAGTATTTT. The encoded protein is CASSQKGGLADTQYF.

The rearrangement joins TRBV7-3 to TRBJ2-1; 11 bases align to TRBD2. The CDR3 covers 15 residues. Per germline, CDR1 SGHTA and CDR2 FQGTGA. V was pared by 3 bases and J by 2 bases, with 0 bases of the junction left unmatched. The CDR3 nucleotides are TGTGCCAGCAGCTTGACTAGCGGGACCTACAATGAGCAGTTCTTC. It encodes CASSLTSGTYNEQFF.

This clone showed up just once. The chain employs TRBV4-1 and TRBJ2-4; 10 bases agree with TRBD1. The V gene's germline CDR1 is MGHRA and CDR2 YSYEKL. After removal of 6 bases from V and 2 bases from J, the junction contained 4 bases not matched to a gene. This CDR3 region has 15 residues. CDR3 sequence (DNA): TGCGCCAGCAGTCAGACAGGGGGCTCCAAAAACATTCAGTACTTC. This codes for CASSQTGGSKNIQYF.

The V and J genes are TRBV3-1 (or the pseudogene TRBV3-2) and TRBJ2-7; TRBD2 agrees at 13 bases. This CDR3 has 16 residues. CDR1 is LGHDT, CDR2 YNNKEL, per germline (reference sequence). V was pared by 0 bases and J by 4 bases, with 3 bases of the junction left unmatched. The CDR3 sequence: CASSQEGTSGVYEQYF. DNA for the CDR3: TGTGCCAGCAGCCAAGAAGGGACTAGCGGGGTTTACGAGCAGTACTTC.

J is TRBJ1-1 and V is TRBV5-1; 7 nucleotides match TRBD1. This CDR3 spans 15 amino acids. V gave up 0 bases and J gave up 1 base; unmatched junction bases: 3. Germline assignment: CDR1 SGHRS and CDR2 YFSETQ. The DNA for the CDR3 is TGCGCCAGCAGCTTGGGGGGACAGTGGAACACTGAAGCTTTCTTT. Translating it yields CASSLGGQWNTEAFF.

In nucleotides, the CDR3 is TGCAGCGTTCCACTTAGCGGTCACACCGGGGAGCTGTTTTTT. Protein: CSVPLSGHTGELFF. V and J are TRBV29-1 and TRBJ2-2; D may be TRBD2 (6 bases). V lost 5 bases, J lost 3 bases, and 13 bases lay in between. Germline CDR1 SQVTM, CDR2 ANQGSEA. This CDR3 spans 14 amino acids.

This clone showed up just a few times. The chain couples TRBV6-6 to TRBJ2-1, with 8 positions matching TRBD2. The junction had 4 bases not matched to a gene; V was cut back by 5 bases and J by 1 base. CDR1 MNHNY and CDR2 SVGAGI come from the germline V gene (reference sequence). This CDR3 is 15 amino acids long. The CDR3 nucleotides read TGTGCCAGCAGTCGACTAGCGCCGTCCTACAATGAGCAGTTCTTC. This translates into CASSRLAPSYNEQFF.

The V call is TRBV3-1 (or the pseudogene TRBV3-2), the J call TRBJ2-5; a possible D gene is TRBD1 (5 bases). CDR1 LGHDT and CDR2 YNNKEL come from the germline V gene (reference sequence). This CDR3 spans 17 amino acids. Trimming took 0 bases from V and 4 from J, leaving 18 bases between them. CDR3 nucleotide sequence: TGTGCCAGCAGCCAAGATCTTTCAGGGATGAACCGAGAGACCCAGTACTTC. This gives the protein CASSQDLSGMNRETQYF.

The chain employs TRBV28 and TRBJ2-2; 7 nucleotides match TRBD1. V dropped 3 bases and J dropped 0; count of bases not matched to a gene: 4. The V gene's germline CDR1 is MDHEN and CDR2 SYDVKM. The length of the CDR3 is 16 residues. CDR3 amino acids: CASSFTGTANTGELFF. CDR3 nucleotides: TGTGCCAGCAGTTTCACCGGGACAGCGAACACCGGGGAGCTGTTTTTT. Drawing the rest from reference TRBV28 and TRBJ2-2, the complete variable domain is DVKVTQSSRYLVKRTGEKVFLECVQDMDHENMFWYRQDPGLGLRLIYFSYDVKMKEKGDIPEGYSVSREKKERFSLILESASTNQTSMYLCASSFTGTANTGELFFGEGSRLTVL.

The rearrangement uses TRBV7-3 and TRBJ2-3, with 14 bases that match TRBD2. The CDR3 spans 18 residues. V was pared by 1 base and J by 1 base, with 4 bases of the junction left unmatched. Germline values: CDR1 SGHTA, CDR2 FQGTGA. This CDR3 reads CASSLRGLAGAGTDTQYF. For the CDR3, the DNA is TGTGCCAGCAGCTTAAGGGGACTAGCGGGAGCTGGCACAGATACGCAGTATTTT. Full variable domain (outside the CDR3, taken from reference TRBV7-3 and TRBJ2-3): GAGVSQTPSNKVTEKGKYVELRCDPISGHTALYWYRQSLGQGPEFLIYFQGTGAADDSGLPNDRFFAVRPEGSVSTLKIQRTERGDSAVYLCASSLRGLAGAGTDTQYFGPGTRLTVL.

The chain couples TRBV18 to TRBJ2-7; no clear D gene. Looked up from germline, CDR1 is KGHSH and CDR2 is LQKENI. The CDR3 is made up of 14 amino acids. Trimming cost V 4 bases and J 3 bases, with 13 bases left between them. The CDR3 is CASSLEITDYEQYF. As DNA, the CDR3 is TGTGCCAGCTCACTAGAAATCACAGACTACGAGCAGTACTTC.

The chain links TRBV10-3 to TRBJ2-1; 10 bases map to TRBD2. There are 18 residues in the CDR3. Germline CDR1 ENHRY, CDR2 SYGVKD. The junction had 10 bases not matched to a gene; V was cut back by 5 bases and J by 0 bases. CDR3 sequence reads: CAISKGGTSASSYNEQFF. The CDR3 nucleotides read TGTGCCATCAGTAAGGGGGGGACTAGCGCCAGCTCCTACAATGAGCAGTTCTTC.

CDR3 coding DNA: TGTGCCAGCAGATCGACAGGAAATCAGCCCCAGCATTTT. Encoded protein: CASRSTGNQPQHF. The chain has TRBV6-5 and TRBJ1-5; D might be TRBD1 (6 bases). Trimming removed 6 bases at V and 4 bases at J, with 10 bases between. The germline CDR1 and CDR2 sequences are MNHEY and SVGAGI. The CDR3 is made up of 13 amino acids.

The chain joins TRBV5-5 to TRBJ2-5; D is perhaps TRBD1 (5 bases). From germline, CDR1 is SGHKS and CDR2 YYEKEE (reference sequence). The length of the CDR3 is 14 residues. V gave up 0 bases and J gave up 5 bases, with 11 bases separating them. The CDR3 sequence is CASSLEQAIETQYF. In DNA form, the CDR3 reads TGTGCCAGCAGCTTGGAACAGGCCATCGAGACCCAGTACTTC.

The chain couples TRBV7-9 to TRBJ2-3, with TRBD2 matching over 8 bases. The V gene end was trimmed by 6 bases and the J gene end by 4 bases; junction bases not matched to a gene: 6. Germline values: CDR1 SEHNR, CDR2 FQNEAQ (reference sequence). The CDR3 is 14 amino acids. CDR3 nucleotides: TGTGCCAGCAGTCGGGAGGGACCCCCAGATACGCAGTATTTT. This encodes CASSREGPPDTQYF.

In its sample, this clone was seen once. J is TRBJ2-2 and V is TRBV24-1, with unresolved D. The length of the CDR3 is 12 residues. V lost 3 bases to trimming and J lost 5 bases, with 3 bases between them. Germline V gene lookup returns CDR1 KGHDR and CDR2 SFDVKD. DNA of the CDR3: TGTGCCACCAGTGATCAAACCGGGGAGCTGTTTTTT. It codes for CATSDQTGELFF.

The chain uses TRBV5-1 and TRBJ2-5; 9 bases match TRBD1. Losses at the gene ends were 0 bases for V and 5 bases for J; bases not matched to a gene: 5. This CDR3 contains 15 residues. CDR1 SGHRS and CDR2 YFSETQ come from the germline V gene. The DNA for the CDR3 is TGCGCCAGCAGCTTGGGGGGACAGGGAGGCGAGACCCAGTACTTC. Protein product: CASSLGGQGGETQYF.

V is TRBV9 and J is TRBJ2-5; 12 bases map to TRBD2. V dropped 4 bases and J dropped 5; count of bases not matched to a gene: 9. Germline-derived CDR1 and CDR2 are SGDLS and YYNGEE. This CDR3 spans 16 amino acids. The CDR3 sequence is CASSSRTSGTRETQYF. CDR3 DNA: TGTGCCAGCAGCTCGCGGACTAGCGGGACCCGGGAGACCCAGTACTTC. The full variable domain, rest sourced from reference TRBV9 and TRBJ2-5, is DSGVTQTPKHLITATGQRVTLRCSPRSGDLSVYWYQQSLDQGLQFLIQYYNGEERAKGNILERFSAQQFPDLHSELNLSSLELGDSALYFCASSSRTSGTRETQYFGPGTRLLVL.

The J gene is TRBJ1-1, the V gene TRBV19; TRBD1 matches at 8 bases. Germline V gene data show CDR1 as LNHDA and CDR2 as SQIVND (reference sequence). The CDR3 extends over 17 amino acids. V shed 2 bases and J 0 bases; nucleotides not matched to a gene: 8. CDR3 DNA sequence: TGTGCCAGTAGTATACCCGGACAGGGTGGGATGAACACTGAAGCTTTCTTT. Encoded protein: CASSIPGQGGMNTEAFF.

The chain uses TRBV19 and TRBJ1-5, with TRBD1 matching over 8 bases. Germline-derived CDR1 and CDR2 are LNHDA and SQIVND (reference sequence). Trimming at V came to 4 bases and at J to 0 bases, leaving 5 bases not matched to a gene. The CDR3 totals 16 residues. The CDR3 nucleotides are TGTGCCAGTAGTAGCGAACAGGGGGGTAGCAATCAGCCCCAGCATTTT. The encoded protein is CASSSEQGGSNQPQHF. Filled out from reference TRBV19 and TRBJ1-5, the complete variable domain reads DGGITQSPKYLFRKEGQNVTLSCEQNLNHDAMYWYRQDPGQGLRLIYYSQIVNDFQKGDIAEGYSVSREKKESFPLTVTSAQKNPTAFYLCASSSEQGGSNQPQHFGDGTRLSIL.

The chain recombines TRBV7-9 with TRBJ1-5; 8 bases line up with TRBD1. With V trimmed by 4 bases and J by 7 bases, 9 bases remained unmatched. The germline CDR1 and CDR2 sequences are SEHNR and FQNEAQ (reference sequence). The CDR3 runs to 15 residues. CDR3 amino acids: CASSSNRGGPQPQHF. The DNA for the CDR3 is TGTGCCAGCAGCTCAAACAGGGGGGGTCCGCAGCCCCAGCATTTT.